This T cell receptor (beta chain) was obtained from a study of regulatory T cells in long-lasting Graves disease. Regarding the study as a whole: New patients shared fewer public clonotypes (roughly 1,000) than persistent patients did (fewer than 3,000).

As regards this clonotype: Its antigen is not identified.

As to time point: newly diagnosed GD, antithyroid drugs for less than 3 months. PBMCs were the source of the RNA used for TCR sequencing. HTBI primers from iRepertoire and Arm-PCR of CDR3 regions yielded the TCR beta libraries. MiXCR, applied by TCRdb to the multiplex PCR reads, yields one record per CDR3 protein. The sample lists approximately 400,000 distinct CDR3 sequences; 15% were seen once. This CDR3 is 14 amino acids long. V lost 2 bases and J lost 9, with 14 bases in between. Germline V gene sequence: CDR1 SGDLS, CDR2 YYNGEE. The same data also contributed to another study, on T cells in Graves' hyperthyroidism and ophthalmopathy.

The rearrangement links TRBV9 to TRBJ2-2; D is possibly TRBD1 or TRBD2 (6 bases each). The source of this sequence is a woman aged 25 to 39 with Graves disease. Here the sequenced sample was peripheral blood mononuclear cells (PBMCs), taken at new diagnosis, from a patient treated with antithyroid drugs. CDR3 loop: CASSVLGGKRELFF. The CDR3 nucleotides are TGTGCCAGCAGCGTCCTAGGGGGGAAGCGGGAGCTGTTTTTT. Filled out from reference TRBV9 and TRBJ2-2, the complete variable domain reads DSGVTQTPKHLITATGQRVTLRCSPRSGDLSVYWYQQSLDQGLQFLIQYYNGEERAKGNILERFSAQQFPDLHSELNLSSLELGDSALYFCASSVLGGKRELFFGEGSRLTVL.